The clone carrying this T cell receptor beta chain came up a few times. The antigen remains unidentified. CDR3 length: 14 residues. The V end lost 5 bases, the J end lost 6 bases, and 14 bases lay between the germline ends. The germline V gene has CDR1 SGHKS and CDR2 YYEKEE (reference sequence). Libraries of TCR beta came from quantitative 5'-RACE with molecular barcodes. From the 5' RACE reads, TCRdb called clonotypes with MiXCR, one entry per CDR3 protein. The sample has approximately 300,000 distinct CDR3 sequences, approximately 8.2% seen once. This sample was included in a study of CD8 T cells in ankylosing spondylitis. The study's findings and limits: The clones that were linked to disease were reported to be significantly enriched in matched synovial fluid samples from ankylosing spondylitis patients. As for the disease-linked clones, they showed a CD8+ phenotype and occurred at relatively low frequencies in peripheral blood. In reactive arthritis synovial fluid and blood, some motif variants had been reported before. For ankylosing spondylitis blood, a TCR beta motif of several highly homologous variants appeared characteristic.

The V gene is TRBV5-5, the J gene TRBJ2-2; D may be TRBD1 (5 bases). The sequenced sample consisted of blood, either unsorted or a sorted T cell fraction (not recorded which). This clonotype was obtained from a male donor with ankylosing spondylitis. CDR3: CASSFQGIPGELFF. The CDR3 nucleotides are TGTGCCAGCAGTTTCCAGGGAATCCCCGGGGAGCTGTTTTTT.